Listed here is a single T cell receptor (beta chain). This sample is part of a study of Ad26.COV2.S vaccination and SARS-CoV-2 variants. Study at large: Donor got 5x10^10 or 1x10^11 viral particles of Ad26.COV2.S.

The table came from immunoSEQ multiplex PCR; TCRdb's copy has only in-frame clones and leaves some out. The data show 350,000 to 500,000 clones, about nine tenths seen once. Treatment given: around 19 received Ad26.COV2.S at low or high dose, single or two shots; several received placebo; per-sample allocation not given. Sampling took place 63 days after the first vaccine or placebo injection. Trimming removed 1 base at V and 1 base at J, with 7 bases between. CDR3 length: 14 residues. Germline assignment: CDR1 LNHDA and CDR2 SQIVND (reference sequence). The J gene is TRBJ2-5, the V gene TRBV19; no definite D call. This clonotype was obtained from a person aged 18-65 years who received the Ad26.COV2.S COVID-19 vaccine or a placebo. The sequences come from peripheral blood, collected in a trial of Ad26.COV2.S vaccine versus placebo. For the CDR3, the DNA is TGTGCCAGTAGTATAGTAGGGCCCCAAGAGACCCAGTACTTC. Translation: CASSIVGPQETQYF.